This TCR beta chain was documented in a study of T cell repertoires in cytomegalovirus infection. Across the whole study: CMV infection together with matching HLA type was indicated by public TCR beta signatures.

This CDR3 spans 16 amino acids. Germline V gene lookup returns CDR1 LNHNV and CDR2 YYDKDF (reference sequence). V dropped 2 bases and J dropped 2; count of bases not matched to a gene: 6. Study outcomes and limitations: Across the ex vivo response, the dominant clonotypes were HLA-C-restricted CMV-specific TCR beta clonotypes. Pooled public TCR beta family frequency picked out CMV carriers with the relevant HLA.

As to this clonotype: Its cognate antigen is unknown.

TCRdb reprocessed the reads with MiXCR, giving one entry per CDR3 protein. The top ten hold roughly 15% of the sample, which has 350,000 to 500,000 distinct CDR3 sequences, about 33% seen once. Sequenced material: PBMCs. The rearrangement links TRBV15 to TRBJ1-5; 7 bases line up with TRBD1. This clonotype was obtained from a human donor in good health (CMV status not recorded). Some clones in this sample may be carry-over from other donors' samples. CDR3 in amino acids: CATSRLRTGGNQPQHF. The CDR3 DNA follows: TGTGCCACCAGCAGATTAAGGACAGGAGGCAATCAGCCCCAGCATTTT. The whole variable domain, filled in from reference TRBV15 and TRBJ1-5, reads DAMVIQNPRYQVTQFGKPVTLSCSQTLNHNVMYWYQQKSSQAPKLLFHYYDKDFNNEADTPDNFQSRRPNTSFCFLDIRSPGLGDTAMYLCATSRLRTGGNQPQHFGDGTRLSIL.